The rows below give T cell receptor beta chains drawn from one sample of a study of blood T cell repertoires in COVID-19. Repertoires were generated with immunoSEQ multiplex PCR, while TCRdb's copy carries only in-frame clones and drops some. The table lists 200,000 to 300,000 clones, 84% of them singletons, with around 4% in the top ten. Sequenced sample: peripheral blood. Receptor source: a man aged 55-75 years with acute or convalescent COVID-19. Both conserved end residues are trimmed from each CDR3. A D gene is named only where the DNA matches it firmly.

V gene: TRBV7-8; D gene: TRBD1; J gene: TRBJ2-7; CDR3 protein: ASSRWRGQGYEQY
V gene: TRBV5-1; D gene: .; J gene: TRBJ1-6; CDR3 protein: ASSWGPGGGNSPLH
V gene: TRBV10-3; D gene: .; J gene: TRBJ1-4; CDR3 protein: AISESGGNEKLF
V gene: TRBV10-2; D gene: TRBD1; J gene: TRBJ1-3; CDR3 protein: ASSLSGTGSGNTIY
V gene: TRBV9; D gene: .; J gene: TRBJ2-7; CDR3 protein: ASSVVGQLGEQY
V gene: TRBV3-1/TRBV3-2; D gene: TRBD2; J gene: TRBJ2-3; CDR3 protein: ASSRTSGRAETQY
V gene: TRBV7-9; D gene: .; J gene: TRBJ2-3; CDR3 protein: ASSLRPRGHSMDTQY
V gene: TRBV6-2/TRBV6-3; D gene: TRBD2; J gene: TRBJ2-7; CDR3 protein: ASSYQVSGRHSYEQY
V gene: TRBV19; D gene: TRBD2; J gene: TRBJ2-3; CDR3 protein: ASSRGALSGTSTDTQY
V gene: TRBV28; D gene: TRBD1; J gene: TRBJ1-4; CDR3 protein: ASSPSTGVYEKLF
V gene: TRBV10-1; D gene: TRBD1; J gene: TRBJ1-1; CDR3 protein: ASSGPGQQNTEAF
V gene: TRBV5-5; D gene: .; J gene: TRBJ1-5; CDR3 protein: ASSRGGPTSNQPQH
V gene: TRBV6-2/TRBV6-3; D gene: TRBD1; J gene: TRBJ1-5; CDR3 protein: ASSPLDREDSNQPQH
V gene: TRBV29-1; D gene: TRBD1; J gene: TRBJ2-7; CDR3 protein: SVAGTGNTYEQY
V gene: TRBV7-9; D gene: .; J gene: TRBJ2-5; CDR3 protein: ASSPLAGSDQETQY
V gene: TRBV5-1; D gene: .; J gene: TRBJ1-1; CDR3 protein: ASSFGLVTEAF
V gene: TRBV7-6; D gene: TRBD2; J gene: TRBJ2-2; CDR3 protein: ASSSTAGGELF
V gene: TRBV19; D gene: .; J gene: TRBJ1-5; CDR3 protein: ASSILGHSNQPQH
V gene: TRBV25-1; D gene: .; J gene: TRBJ1-2; CDR3 protein: ASSEAGNYGYT
V gene: TRBV5-1; D gene: .; J gene: TRBJ2-7; CDR3 protein: ASSLGQVVLEQY